Listed here are 28 T cell receptor beta chains from one sample, sequenced in a study of blood T cell repertoires in COVID-19. Profiled with immunoSEQ multiplex PCR; TCRdb holds only in-frame clones, not every one. The repertoire includes approximately 130,000 clones, around 81% of them detected once, and approximately 10% sits in the top ten. The sample was peripheral blood. The receptors were sampled from a human donor in a cohort sampled during active COVID-19.

This chain connects TRBV7-6 to TRBJ2-1; D may be TRBD1 (5 bases). There are 15 residues in the CDR3. Trimming cost V 0 bases and J 6 bases, with 12 bases left between them. CDR1 and CDR2 from the germline V gene are SGHVS and FNYEAQ. The CDR3 region is CASSLAGQGSNEQFF. Here the CDR3 DNA reads TGTGCCAGCAGCTTAGCGGGCCAGGGATCCAATGAGCAGTTCTTC.

The chain combines TRBV10-1 with TRBJ1-6; tentative D call: TRBD1 (6 bases). CDR1 is WNHNN, CDR2 SYGVQD, per germline (reference sequence). This CDR3 contains 14 residues. The V end was cut by 2 bases, the J end by 9 bases, with 11 bases between. The CDR3 DNA follows: TGCGCCAGCAGTGAGGACAGGAGGAGTTCACCCCTCCACTTT. This encodes CASSEDRRSSPLHF.

This rearrangement joins TRBV7-9 to TRBJ1-5; 8 bases align to TRBD1. Germline loops: CDR1 SEHNR, CDR2 FQNEAQ (reference sequence). This CDR3 spans 14 amino acids. Trimming cost V 6 bases and J 9 bases; bases outside gene matches: 10. In DNA form, the CDR3 reads TGTGCCAGCAGTAGACAGGGGCTGAATATGCCCCAGCATTTT. This sequence encodes CASSRQGLNMPQHF.

This chain joins TRBV5-4 and TRBJ2-1; TRBD1 agrees at 10 bases. The junction had 6 bases not matched to a gene; V was cut back by 6 bases and J by 6 bases. The CDR3 is 14 residues long. From germline, CDR1 is SGHNT and CDR2 YYREEE (reference sequence). The CDR3 reads CASIGTGVLNEQFF. The CDR3 DNA follows: TGTGCCAGCATCGGGACAGGGGTCCTCAATGAGCAGTTCTTC.

The sample holds a few counts of this clone. Different DNA sequences within this sample yield the same CDR3. The chain employs TRBV7-9 and TRBJ1-6, with TRBD1 matching over 8 bases. V was clipped by 4 bases and J by 3 bases; unmatched bases: 5. The CDR3 runs to 16 residues. Looked up from germline, CDR1 is SEHNR and CDR2 is FQNEAQ (reference sequence). This CDR3 is CASSSGTGFYNSPLHF. The CDR3 nucleotides read TGTGCCAGCAGCTCAGGGACAGGATTCTATAATTCACCCCTCCACTTT.

The chain joins TRBV10-3 to TRBJ2-2, with 7 bases that match TRBD1. The ends lost 8 bases at V and 5 bases at J; junction bases unmatched: 11. CDR1 and CDR2 (germline): ENHRY, SYGVKD. The length of the CDR3 is 15 residues. In DNA, the CDR3 is TGTGCCATCTCTAGGACAGGTGCTAAGACCGGGGAGCTGTTTTTT. Encoded protein: CAISRTGAKTGELFF.

The gene calls are TRBV20-1 and TRBJ1-4; no firm D call. Trimming cost V 3 bases and J 0 bases, with 5 bases left between them. This CDR3 has 13 amino acids. Germline loops: CDR1 DFQATT, CDR2 SNEGSKA (reference sequence). CDR3 nucleotides: TGCAGTGCTAGTCGTGCAACTAATGAAAAACTGTTTTTT. Amino acids: CSASRATNEKLFF.

The gene calls are TRBV6-1 and TRBJ1-5; TRBD1 might be the D (6 bases). V lost 1 base and J lost 2, with 12 bases in between. Germline CDR1 and CDR2: MNHNS and SASEGT. CDR3 length: 16 amino acids. Written as DNA, the CDR3 is TGTGCCAGCAGTGAAGGAGGGGGAGCGGGCAATCAGCCCCAGCATTTT. This translates into CASSEGGGAGNQPQHF.

This clone was seen just once. This chain links TRBV7-8 with TRBJ2-7, with TRBD1 matching over 7 bases. The CDR3 length is 13 residues. The germline V gene has CDR1 SGHVS and CDR2 FQNEAQ. V gave up 5 bases and J gave up 6 bases; unmatched junction bases: 7. The CDR3 sequence is CASSVGQSGEQYF. In DNA, the CDR3 is TGTGCCAGCAGCGTGGGACAGTCGGGCGAGCAGTACTTC.

The CDR3 sequence is CASSTGVSNQPQHF. The CDR3 DNA reads TGTGCCAGCAGTACAGGGGTTAGCAATCAGCCCCAGCATTTT. V usage is TRBV7-2 and J usage is TRBJ1-5; 7 bases are a match to TRBD1. The CDR3 is 14 amino acids. Germline lookup yields CDR1 SGHTA and CDR2 FQGNSA. Trimming cost V 6 bases and J 0 bases; bases outside gene matches: 2.

In this sample, this clone turned up once. J is TRBJ2-7 and V is TRBV27; no reliable D call. This CDR3 comprises 12 residues. Trimming removed 5 bases from V and 3 bases from J, with 8 bases in between. Per the germline V gene, CDR1 is MNHEY and CDR2 is SMNVEV (reference sequence). CDR3 in amino acids: CASSPNSYEQYF. The DNA of the CDR3 is TGTGCCAGCAGTCCAAACAGCTACGAGCAGTACTTC.

The V call is TRBV2, the J call TRBJ2-1; maybe TRBD2 (7 bases). This CDR3 is built from 16 residues. Germline loops: CDR1 SNHLY, CDR2 FYNNEI. V shed 5 bases and J shed 1 base, with 15 bases lying between them. CDR3 loop: CASSLRGAMSYNEQFF. CDR3 sequence (DNA): TGTGCCAGCAGTCTACGGGGGGCGATGTCCTACAATGAGCAGTTCTTC.

This chain joins TRBV15 and TRBJ2-4; 9 positions match TRBD2. V shed 5 bases, J shed 6 bases, and the junction held 8 bases outside the gene matches. The CDR3 is made up of 15 amino acids. CDR1 is LNHNV, CDR2 YYDKDF, per germline (reference sequence). CDR3: CATSPRGLAANIQYF. The CDR3 region has the DNA TGTGCCACCAGCCCTAGGGGACTAGCCGCAAACATTCAGTACTTC.

The chain carries TRBV24-1 and TRBJ2-3; no clear D gene. V was trimmed by 1 base and J by 8 bases, leaving 9 bases between them. Germline V gene data show CDR1 as KGHDR and CDR2 as SFDVKD. The CDR3 runs 13 residues. CDR3 amino acids: CATSDLSRGTQYF. CDR3 sequence (DNA): TGTGCCACCAGTGATTTATCGCGAGGTACGCAGTATTTT.

This clone was counted only a few times. The rearrangement joins TRBV28 to TRBJ2-1; a possible D gene is TRBD2 (5 bases). The V end lost 3 bases, the J end lost 5 bases, and 14 bases lay between the germline ends. The CDR3 is made up of 15 amino acids. In germline, CDR1 is MDHEN, CDR2 SYDVKM. CDR3 loop: CASSFVFRGHNEQFF. As DNA, the CDR3 is TGTGCCAGCAGTTTCGTGTTCCGGGGTCACAATGAGCAGTTCTTC.

V and J are TRBV5-6 and TRBJ1-6; 7 bases match TRBD1. The CDR3 runs to 13 residues. Germline CDR1 is SGHDT and CDR2 is YYEEEE. With 6 bases clipped from V and 12 bases from J, the junction kept 9 bases outside the gene matches. The CDR3 DNA is TGTGCCAGCACCTACACCCAGGGGGGACCCCTCCACTTT. Amino acid sequence: CASTYTQGGPLHF.

The J gene is TRBJ2-7, the V gene TRBV18, with 11 bases fitting TRBD2. The CDR3 loop spans 17 amino acids. Looked up from germline, CDR1 is KGHSH and CDR2 is LQKENI. V shed 2 bases and J 2 bases; nucleotides not matched to a gene: 8. In nucleotides, the CDR3 is TGTGCCAGCTCACCAACTAGCGGGGGACCCGGAGCCTACGAGCAGTACTTC. Residues: CASSPTSGGPGAYEQYF.

This clone has only a few counts. V is TRBV28 and J is TRBJ2-7, with 8 bases matching TRBD2. This CDR3 has 16 amino acids. The germline CDR1 and CDR2 sequences are MDHEN and SYDVKM. J gave up 4 bases and V 6 bases, and 14 bases lay outside the gene matches. CDR3 nucleotides: TGTGCCAGCAGCCCTCCCCCCGGGGGGGACCCTTACGAGCAGTACTTC. It is translated as CASSPPPGGDPYEQYF.

The J gene is TRBJ2-2, the V gene TRBV28, with 7 positions matching TRBD2. V was clipped by 3 bases and J by 10 bases; unmatched bases: 8. The CDR3 totals 14 residues. Germline CDR1 MDHEN, CDR2 SYDVKM. CDR3 residues: CASSLGRARVELFF. In nucleotides, the CDR3 is TGTGCCAGCAGTTTGGGGAGGGCCCGTGTGGAGCTGTTTTTT.

The rearrangement uses TRBV3-1 (or the pseudogene TRBV3-2) and TRBJ2-7; D possibly corresponds to TRBD1 (6 bases). The CDR3 runs to 16 residues. Germline CDR1 and CDR2: LGHDT and YNNKEL (reference sequence). Trimming removed 4 bases at V and 3 bases at J, with 19 bases between. The CDR3 sequence: CASSPRTSGDLYEQYF. In DNA, the CDR3 is TGTGCCAGCAGCCCACGGACGTCAGGGGACCTCTACGAGCAGTACTTC.

The chain couples TRBV30 to TRBJ1-2; TRBD1 agrees at 8 bases. V lost 2 bases, J lost 4 bases, and 6 bases stayed unmatched. The germline V gene has CDR1 GTSNPN and CDR2 SVGIG (reference sequence). This CDR3 is 14 amino acids long. CDR3 sequence reads: CAWSSGQGSYGYTF. Written as DNA, the CDR3 is TGTGCCTGGAGTTCCGGACAGGGTAGCTATGGCTACACCTTC.

This rearrangement joins TRBV24-1 to TRBJ1-4; 11 bases are a match to TRBD1. The length of the CDR3 is 17 residues. From germline, CDR1 is KGHDR and CDR2 SFDVKD. J gave up 3 bases and V 4 bases, and 6 bases lay outside the gene matches. This CDR3 reads CATSDPGQGDSNEKLFF. The CDR3 DNA reads TGTGCCACCAGTGACCCGGGACAGGGGGACTCTAATGAAAAACTGTTTTTT.

CDR3 loop: CAIAGERNQPQHF. The CDR3 coding sequence is TGTGCCATCGCGGGGGAGAGAAATCAGCCCCAGCATTTT. The V gene is TRBV10-3, the J gene TRBJ1-5; TRBD1 might be the D (5 bases). The V end lost 8 bases, the J end lost 4 bases, and 12 bases lay between the germline ends. The CDR3 is 13 amino acids. Per the germline V gene, CDR1 is ENHRY and CDR2 is SYGVKD.

This sequence joins TRBV6-4 and TRBJ2-6, with 8 bases that match TRBD1. This CDR3 has 19 residues. Germline V gene lookup returns CDR1 MRHNA and CDR2 SNTAGT. The trim removed 3 bases at V and 0 bases at J, leaving 10 bases unmatched. CDR3 protein: CASSEDRDLFYSGANVLTF. DNA of the CDR3: TGTGCCAGCAGTGAGGACAGGGACCTCTTTTACTCTGGGGCCAACGTCCTGACTTTC.

The V call is TRBV27, the J call TRBJ2-5, with a tentative D call TRBD1 (6 bases). Trimming shortened V by 6 bases and J by 5 bases, and 13 bases separated the two germline ends. This CDR3 has 13 amino acids. Germline values: CDR1 MNHEY, CDR2 SMNVEV (reference sequence). Written as DNA, the CDR3 is TGTGCCAGCAGCTGGACAGCGCGGGAGACCCAGTACTTC. Translating it yields CASSWTARETQYF.

V and J are TRBV14 and TRBJ1-1, with D unresolved. CDR3 size: 13 residues. Trimming left V 8 bases short and J 1 base short, with 11 bases between. CDR1 and CDR2 from the germline V gene are SGHDN and FVKESK. CDR3 residues: CASSLQKNTEAFF. The CDR3, as DNA: TGTGCCAGCTCCCTACAGAAGAACACTGAAGCTTTCTTT.

This clone was counted a single time. The CDR3 loop is CASSVTGNNSPLHF. As DNA, the CDR3 is TGCGCCAGCAGCGTGACAGGGAATAATTCACCCCTCCACTTT. This rearrangement joins TRBV5-1 to TRBJ1-6, with TRBD1 identical over 7 bases. J gave up 5 bases and V 4 bases, and 3 bases lay outside the gene matches. The CDR3 is 14 residues long. From germline, CDR1 is SGHRS and CDR2 YFSETQ.

This clone was detected once. The chain uses TRBV25-1 and TRBJ2-1; TRBD2 matches 9 bases. Per germline, CDR1 MGHDK and CDR2 SYGVNS. J lost 8 bases, V lost 2 bases, and 13 bases had no gene match. CDR3 length: 17 amino acids. The CDR3 DNA reads as TGTGCCAGCAGTGAAAGGGCGGGGGGGCTGATTGACGATGAGCAGTTCTTC. Its protein is CASSERAGGLIDDEQFF.